Sequencing of this T cell receptor (beta chain) was carried out in a study of T cell repertoires in cytomegalovirus infection. TCRdb ran MiXCR on the reads and lists one entry per CDR3 protein. Among some 110,000 distinct CDR3 sequences listed, roughly 9.1% were seen once. This clonotype was counted many times. Its target is not known. The TCR originated in a human donor in good health (CMV status not recorded). Some clones in this sample may be carry-over from other donors' samples. The sample was PBMCs, sequenced either directly or after in vitro stimulation (not recorded which).

CDR3 in DNA: TGTGCCAGCAGCTCACAAAATGGACAGCCCCAGCATTTT. Protein sequence: CASSSQNGQPQHF. V usage is TRBV7-2 and J usage is TRBJ1-5, with unresolved D. The CDR3 length is 13 residues. Trimming left V 4 bases short and J 7 bases short, with 11 bases between. Looked up from germline, CDR1 is SGHTA and CDR2 is FQGNSA.